Listed below are T cell receptor beta chains from one sample, sequenced in a study of blood T cell repertoires in COVID-19. Assay used: immunoSEQ multiplex PCR; TCRdb lists only in-frame clones, some missing. The sample records over 200,000 clones, roughly 87% being singletons. The sequenced sample was peripheral blood. The receptors come from a man aged 35-49 years with active or convalescent COVID-19. The CDR3 runs from the conserved cysteine through the conserved F or W.

j_call v_call cdr3_aa
TRBJ1-1 TRBV19 CASSQGGNTEAFF
TRBJ1-1 TRBV13 CASSSLGGAMNTEAFF
TRBJ1-4 TRBV5-1 CASSPQVLNEKLFF
TRBJ2-1 TRBV4-1 CASSQDWQGARNEQFF
TRBJ2-5 TRBV27 CASSLGTVPEETQYF
TRBJ2-2 TRBV5-1 CASRYGTAEDTGELFF
TRBJ1-1 TRBV5-4 CASSLKAGNTEAFF
TRBJ1-2 TRBV10-2 CASGEGTGGGYGYTF
TRBJ2-5 TRBV5-1 CASSLVSETQYF
TRBJ2-3 TRBV5-8 CASSPRTDTQYF
TRBJ1-2 TRBV4-1 CASSQLPGQGNYGYTF
TRBJ1-2 TRBV29-1 CSVGSTPNYGYTF
TRBJ1-2 TRBV28 CASSSEGRRFYGYTF
TRBJ2-3 TRBV9 CASSIQGRDTQYF
TRBJ1-2 TRBV13 CASRFGGEYGYTF
TRBJ1-5 TRBV7-9 CASSFGGYSQPQHF
TRBJ2-1 TRBV18 CASSPLDSPAYNEQFF
TRBJ2-5 TRBV18 CASSPTGQETQYF
TRBJ2-5 TRBV5-1 CASSLDPLGETQYF
TRBJ1-1 TRBV19 CASSLGAEAFF
TRBJ2-3 TRBV11-3 CASSAGTGSGDTQYF
TRBJ1-6 TRBV5-8 CASSFGGLYNSPLHF
TRBJ2-3 TRBV27 CASSLVRGLAASTDTQYF
TRBJ2-3 TRBV2 CASLLAPHTDTQYF
TRBJ1-1 TRBV19 CASTETYHTEAFF
TRBJ1-5 TRBV28 CASSLTGGGNQPQHF
TRBJ2-3 TRBV5-1 CASSLLLAGDGTDTQYF
TRBJ1-6 TRBV6-1 CASSEARHSNSPLHF
TRBJ1-4 TRBV6-5 CASNSGSANEKLFF
TRBJ2-7 TRBV6-5 CASRLAGMLYEQYF
TRBJ2-7 TRBV15 CATSRDLPGLLYEQYF
TRBJ2-3 TRBV4-2 CASSPRGGNSGRAADTQYF
TRBJ1-6 TRBV5-4 CASSLAGINSPLHF
TRBJ2-7 TRBV6-6 CASSPPGQGSHEQYF
TRBJ1-4 TRBV7-9 CASSPPGQGTTNEKLFF
TRBJ2-2 TRBV19 CASSIDSYGELFF
TRBJ1-1 TRBV5-8 CASSYGQGVDTEAFF
TRBJ2-3 TRBV13 CASSSRTGERTDTQYF
TRBJ1-3 TRBV12-3/TRBV12-4 CASSYYPDTIYF
TRBJ1-2 TRBV6-5 CASTPGSAYGYTF
TRBJ1-1 TRBV15 CATSRGRGSGDTEAFF
TRBJ2-7 TRBV6-5 CASSYRGLAGYEQYF
TRBJ2-5 TRBV18 CASSQTVQETQYF
TRBJ1-1 TRBV7-6 CASSLNAGLNTEAFF
TRBJ2-7 TRBV18 CASSPRGGSYEQYF
TRBJ2-3 TRBV5-1 CASSLYGVGMTDTQYF
TRBJ1-3 TRBV9 CASSVAQGPGNTIYF
TRBJ1-2 TRBV2 CASSSRLDRNAGYTF
TRBJ1-5 TRBV5-4 CASSLTPNQPQHF
TRBJ1-2 TRBV29-1 CSVPTTDRGATDYGYTF
TRBJ2-2 TRBV9 CASSSTGGIGGELFF
TRBJ2-7 TRBV19 CASSTTSGSYEQYF
TRBJ1-1 TRBV9 CASSVSQGATEAFF
TRBJ1-2 TRBV27 CASSLSATGGGYTF